Sequencing of this T cell receptor (beta chain) was carried out in a study of prognosis after radiotherapy for stage I lung cancer. On the study more broadly: All of the patients with non-small cell lung cancer, including roughly seven who had refused surgery, were considered to be medically inoperable. Study-wide findings and caveats: Following stereotactic body radiation therapy, patients who went on to develop distant metastases had lower Shannon entropy.

Starting from genomic DNA, TCR beta CDR3 was amplified through two-round multiplex PCR. Round one of PCR was performed, and it used primers specific to each TRBV and TRBJ gene. TCRdb analysed the multiplex PCR reads with MiXCR anew, one entry per CDR3 protein. This table holds about 16,000 distinct CDR3 sequences, roughly 45% found once. On this clonotype: Its antigen remains unknown. An end of the junction does not agree with germline; a read error may underlie this.

The sequence came from a donor over 45 with non-small cell lung cancer. Sequenced here: PBMCs, sampled before or after stereotactic body radiation therapy (not recorded which).

Here the CDR3 DNA reads TGTGCCATCAGCTCGAGCCCGGGACAGGGGGTACAGTACTTC. It encodes CAISSSPGQGVQYF. The rearrangement links TRBV11-2 to TRBJ2-7; TRBD1 matches 11 bases. Germline V gene lookup returns CDR1 SGHAT and CDR2 FQNNGV. This CDR3 spans 14 amino acids.